A single sample gave rise to the 29 T cell receptor beta chains below, sequenced in a study of blood T cell repertoires in COVID-19. TCRdb's copy holds only in-frame clones and misses some; the assay was immunoSEQ multiplex PCR. The sample records over 150,000 clones, roughly 80% being singletons. Sequenced input: peripheral blood. The receptors originated from an older man with acute or convalescent COVID-19.

V and J are TRBV28 and TRBJ2-6; possible D gene TRBD2, 6 bases. V was trimmed by 8 bases and J by 1 base, leaving 9 bases between them. This CDR3 has 14 residues. Germline CDR1 and CDR2: MDHEN and SYDVKM. The CDR3 DNA reads as TGTGCCAGCCACGGGGGTTCTGGGGCCAACGTCCTGACTTTC. Translation gives CASHGGSGANVLTF.

The chain links TRBV2 to TRBJ1-2; TRBD1 is a possible D gene (5 bases). Germline assignment: CDR1 SNHLY and CDR2 FYNNEI. This CDR3 contains 15 residues. Trimming shortened V by 6 bases and J by 5 bases, and 19 bases separated the two germline ends. The CDR3 region has the DNA TGTGCCAGCAGCCCGTCGACAGTGGTAGTGTATGGCTACACCTTC. Amino acid sequence: CASSPSTVVVYGYTF.

This clone was observed a single time. The chain couples TRBV10-1 to TRBJ2-5; 7 positions agree with TRBD1. Germline CDR1 reads WNHNN; CDR2 reads SYGVQD (reference sequence). The CDR3 runs to 16 residues. Trimming took 6 bases from V and 2 from J; bases not matched to a gene: 12. CDR3 amino acids: CASSYGTVGGQETQYF. In nucleotides, the CDR3 is TGCGCCAGCAGCTACGGGACAGTCGGCGGACAAGAGACCCAGTACTTC.

J is TRBJ2-1 and V is TRBV5-4, with 10 nucleotides matching TRBD1. Per germline, CDR1 SGHNT and CDR2 YYREEE (reference sequence). There are 14 residues in the CDR3. With 6 bases clipped from V and 4 bases from J, the junction kept 4 bases outside the gene matches. The CDR3, as DNA: TGTGCCAGCACTACGGGACAGGGGTACAATGAGCAGTTCTTC. Residues: CASTTGQGYNEQFF.

This chain uses TRBV6-5 with TRBJ1-1; 7 bases line up with TRBD1. Trimming at V came to 6 bases and at J to 1 base, leaving 5 bases not matched to a gene. Germline V gene lookup returns CDR1 MNHEY and CDR2 SVGAGI. The CDR3 loop spans 14 amino acids. The CDR3 DNA is TGTGCCAGCAGCGATAGACAGGGGAACACTGAAGCTTTCTTT. Translating it yields CASSDRQGNTEAFF.

This rearrangement joins TRBV19 to TRBJ1-1; TRBD1 matches at 11 bases. This CDR3 region has 13 residues. J gave up 6 bases and V 7 bases, and 4 bases lay outside the gene matches. Germline CDR1 reads LNHDA; CDR2 reads SQIVND (reference sequence). For the CDR3, the DNA is TGTGCCAGTACCCGGACAGGGGGCTCTGAAGCTTTCTTT. It encodes CASTRTGGSEAFF.

The chain joins TRBV19 to TRBJ2-3; D perhaps matches TRBD2 (6 bases). The V end was cut by 3 bases, the J end by 4 bases, with 17 bases between. The germline V gene has CDR1 LNHDA and CDR2 SQIVND (reference sequence). This CDR3 is built from 16 residues. In DNA, the CDR3 is TGTGCCAGTAGTATTTATTTCGGGGGACGCGCAGATACGCAGTATTTT. Amino acids: CASSIYFGGRADTQYF.

The gene calls are TRBV6-5 and TRBJ2-5; 8 nucleotides agree with TRBD1. CDR1 is MNHEY, CDR2 SVGAGI, per germline. Germline trimming cut 2 bases from V and 5 bases from J; bases unmatched to any gene: 7. CDR3 length: 15 residues. DNA of the CDR3: TGTGCCAGCAGTTACCCCGGACAGGGAATCGAGACCCAGTACTTC. Protein product: CASSYPGQGIETQYF.

V gene TRBV7-6 combines with J gene TRBJ2-3, with TRBD2 identical over 8 bases. CDR3 length: 16 amino acids. CDR1 and CDR2 from the germline V gene are SGHVS and FNYEAQ. With V trimmed by 2 bases and J by 3 bases, 7 bases remained unmatched. CDR3 amino acids: CASSLFPGGATDTQYF. CDR3 coding DNA: TGTGCCAGCAGCTTATTCCCGGGGGGGGCAACAGATACGCAGTATTTT.

The rearrangement links TRBV10-3 to TRBJ2-5; perhaps TRBD2 as D (5 bases). The CDR3 sequence is 13 residues long. Deletions cut 6 bases from V and 1 base from J, with 9 bases between. Germline V lookup: CDR1 ENHRY, CDR2 SYGVKD. CDR3 in DNA: TGTGCCATCAGACCCGGGATCCAAGAGACCCAGTACTTC. This translates into CAIRPGIQETQYF.

The chain uses TRBV3-1 (or the pseudogene TRBV3-2) and TRBJ1-2, with 8 nucleotides matching TRBD1. From germline, CDR1 is LGHDT and CDR2 YNNKEL (reference sequence). The trim removed 5 bases at V and 1 base at J, leaving 6 bases unmatched. The CDR3 is 15 residues long. The CDR3 loop reads CASSGDRSYNYGYTF. The DNA for the CDR3 is TGTGCCAGCAGCGGGGACAGGTCTTATAACTATGGCTACACCTTC.

The chain joins TRBV11-3 to TRBJ2-7, with D possibly TRBD1 on 6 matching bases. Germline V gene lookup returns CDR1 SGHNT and CDR2 YENEEA. The CDR3 spans 16 residues. The V gene lost 4 bases and the J gene lost 3 bases, with 19 bases spanning the gap. The CDR3 nucleotides read TGTGCCAGCAGCTCGAGACAGGTCTTAGAGATCTACGAGCAGTACTTC. Its translation is CASSSRQVLEIYEQYF.

This chain connects TRBV13 to TRBJ2-2, with 7 nucleotides matching TRBD1. This CDR3 comprises 16 residues. V lost 0 bases, J lost 7 bases, and 8 bases stayed unmatched. Looked up from germline, CDR1 is PRHDT and CDR2 is FYEKMQ (reference sequence). CDR3 nucleotide sequence: TGTGCCAGCAGCTTAGGCCTGGCAGGGGGTCTCGGGGAGCTGTTTTTT. It encodes CASSLGLAGGLGELFF.

About this clone itself: The sample carries other DNA sequences with the same CDR3. CDR3 nucleotide sequence: TGTGCCACCAGCAGAGGACAGGGTGCAGATACGCAGTATTTT. Its translation: CATSRGQGADTQYF. The J gene is TRBJ2-3, the V gene TRBV15; 7 bases align to TRBD1. Looked up from germline, CDR1 is LNHNV and CDR2 is YYDKDF (reference sequence). With V trimmed by 1 base and J by 4 bases, 2 bases remained unmatched. This CDR3 region has 14 residues. Full variable domain (outside the CDR3, taken from reference TRBV15 and TRBJ2-3): DAMVIQNPRYQVTQFGKPVTLSCSQTLNHNVMYWYQQKSSQAPKLLFHYYDKDFNNEADTPDNFQSRRPNTSFCFLDIRSPGLGDTAMYLCATSRGQGADTQYFGPGTRLTVL.

V is TRBV27 and J is TRBJ1-4; D gene unclear. The CDR3 contains 13 residues. CDR1 and CDR2 (germline): MNHEY, SMNVEV (reference sequence). V was clipped by 6 bases and J by 2 bases, with 7 bases between them. CDR3 region: CASRRITNEKLFF. CDR3 DNA sequence: TGTGCCAGCAGGCGGATTACTAATGAAAAACTGTTTTTT. Using reference TRBV27 and TRBJ1-4 for the parts outside the CDR3, the full variable domain is EAQVTQNPRYLITVTGKKLTVTCSQNMNHEYMSWYRQDPGLGLRQIYYSMNVEVTDKGDVPEGYKVSRKEKRNFPLILESPSPNQTSLYFCASRRITNEKLFFGSGTQLSVL.

The chain couples TRBV2 to TRBJ2-5; D possibly corresponds to TRBD1 (6 bases). This CDR3 comprises 14 residues. Trimming stripped 11 bases from V and 3 bases from J, with 19 bases between. Per germline, CDR1 SNHLY and CDR2 FYNNEI. CDR3 nucleotides: TGTGCCTACAGCGACACCGGGACAAAAGAGACCCAGTACTTC. Protein product: CAYSDTGTKETQYF.

The V and J genes are TRBV21-1 and TRBJ2-7; TRBD2 reflects the table's D call only, with no check against the DNA. TRBV21-1 represents a pseudogene. The CDR3 loop spans 12 amino acids. The CDR3 DNA is TGTGCCAGCATTCTGAGCTCCTACGAGCAGTACGTC. Protein: CASILSSYEQYV.

The chain couples TRBV7-2 to TRBJ1-2; weak D call: TRBD1 (5 bases). CDR1 SGHTA and CDR2 FQGNSA come from the germline V gene. This CDR3 region has 17 residues. V was shortened by 1 base and J by 4 bases, with 19 bases between the two germline ends. The CDR3 is CASSLVGGAGLTYGYTF. The CDR3 nucleotides are TGTGCCAGCAGCTTAGTAGGTGGGGCAGGGCTAACCTATGGCTACACCTTC.

This clone came up once. This chain uses TRBV4-3 with TRBJ2-2; D is perhaps TRBD2 (7 bases). The CDR3 extends over 18 amino acids. Germline V CDR1 and CDR2: LGHNA, YSLEER. V was clipped by 0 bases and J by 7 bases, with 21 bases between them. DNA of the CDR3: TGCGCCAGCAGCCAAGATCTTGCGGGGGCGCACGAGATCGGGGAGCTGTTTTTT. Its translation: CASSQDLAGAHEIGELFF.

The rearrangement uses TRBV9 and TRBJ1-1; D gene uncertain. The CDR3 is 14 amino acids. The germline gives CDR1 SGDLS, CDR2 YYNGEE. V was shortened by 3 bases and J by 2 bases, with 11 bases between the two germline ends. Here the CDR3 reads CASSADILNTEAFF. CDR3 coding DNA: TGTGCCAGCAGCGCAGACATTCTCAACACTGAAGCTTTCTTT.

This clone occurred once. The chain carries TRBV5-5 and TRBJ2-3; 7 nucleotides agree with TRBD2. This CDR3 is built from 15 residues. Germline CDR1 and CDR2: SGHKS and YYEKEE (reference sequence). With 6 bases clipped from V and 0 bases from J, the junction kept 7 bases outside the gene matches. DNA for the CDR3: TGTGCCAGCACCATTGGGGGGGGAAGCACAGATACGCAGTATTTT. Its translation is CASTIGGGSTDTQYF.

This rearrangement joins TRBV27 to TRBJ1-1, with 9 bases fitting TRBD1. The trim removed 3 bases at V and 6 bases at J, leaving 5 bases unmatched. This CDR3 is 14 amino acids long. Germline CDR1 reads MNHEY; CDR2 reads SMNVEV (reference sequence). The CDR3 spells CASSFRTGAAEAFF. In DNA form, the CDR3 reads TGTGCCAGCAGTTTCCGGACAGGGGCTGCTGAAGCTTTCTTT.

The chain recombines TRBV11-3 with TRBJ1-3; D not certain. The CDR3 length is 14 residues. The V gene's germline CDR1 is SGHNT and CDR2 YENEEA. The V end was cut by 5 bases, the J end by 0 bases, with 8 bases between. CDR3 DNA sequence: TGTGCCAGCAGCCCCGGTTACTCTGGAAACACCATATATTTT. Translated: CASSPGYSGNTIYF.

V is TRBV27 and J is TRBJ1-2, with D possibly being TRBD1 (6 bases). Germline lookup yields CDR1 MNHEY and CDR2 SMNVEV (reference sequence). Trimming shortened V by 7 bases and J by 6 bases, and 15 bases separated the two germline ends. The CDR3 consists of 13 residues. The chain's CDR3 is CASKLQGADGYTF. Here the CDR3 DNA reads TGTGCCAGCAAGCTACAGGGTGCGGATGGCTACACCTTC.

The gene calls are TRBV7-3 and TRBJ2-2; tentative D call: TRBD1 (5 bases). Germline lookup yields CDR1 SGHTA and CDR2 FQGTGA. V was cut by 1 base and J by 8 bases, with 8 bases left in between. The CDR3 contains 13 residues. The CDR3 protein is CASSLSRVGELFF. The CDR3 DNA reads as TGTGCCAGCAGCTTAAGCAGGGTAGGGGAGCTGTTTTTT. Variable domain in full (rest from reference TRBV7-3 and TRBJ2-2): GAGVSQTPSNKVTEKGKYVELRCDPISGHTALYWYRQSLGQGPEFLIYFQGTGAADDSGLPNDRFFAVRPEGSVSTLKIQRTERGDSAVYLCASSLSRVGELFFGEGSRLTVL.

This clone was seen repeatedly, ten times or more. In the same sample, other DNA sequences code for this CDR3. The rearrangement joins TRBV5-1 to TRBJ1-2, with TRBD1 matching over 11 bases. The CDR3 covers 15 residues. The V segment lost 4 bases and the J segment 4 bases; nucleotides outside the gene matches: 6. In germline, CDR1 is SGHRS, CDR2 YFSETQ. CDR3 residues: CASSPRTGGSYGYTF. DNA for the CDR3: TGCGCCAGCAGCCCTCGGACAGGGGGCAGCTATGGCTACACCTTC.

There are many counts of this clone. This sequence joins TRBV30 and TRBJ1-5, with a tentative D call TRBD1 (6 bases). Germline-derived CDR1 and CDR2 are GTSNPN and SVGIG (reference sequence). The CDR3 has 15 residues. V lost 0 bases and J lost 0, with 9 bases in between. The CDR3: CAWSVGGVSNQPQHF. CDR3 bases: TGTGCCTGGAGTGTAGGGGGTGTTAGCAATCAGCCCCAGCATTTT.

The chain carries TRBV5-1 and TRBJ2-2, with a possible D match to TRBD2 (5 bases). This CDR3 has 13 amino acids. Germline CDR1 is SGHRS and CDR2 is YFSETQ. The V end was cut by 2 bases, the J end by 9 bases, with 11 bases between. The CDR3 loop is CASSLGRARELFF. CDR3 sequence (DNA): TGCGCCAGCAGCTTAGGGCGGGCCCGGGAGCTGTTTTTT.

This chain uses TRBV6-1 with TRBJ1-5; D possibly corresponds to TRBD1 (5 bases). The ends were cut back, 4 bases at V and 6 bases at J, with 19 bases in the middle. From germline, CDR1 is MNHNS and CDR2 SASEGT. The CDR3 totals 16 residues. CDR3 nucleotides: TGTGCCAGCAGTGGTTCCCTTGGGGGGGTCCCTCAGCCCCAGCATTTT. The encoded protein is CASSGSLGGVPQPQHF.